This record covers a single T cell receptor beta chain. Its antigen is unknown. The junction differs from germline at one of its ends, possibly a read error. The data originate from a study of vaccination and CD4 T cells after COVID-19. Study at large: Overlapping SARS-CoV-2, HCoV-NL63, HCoV-OC43 and HCoV-229E spike peptides stimulated the cells.

The CDR3 has 17 amino acids. Per germline, CDR1 MNHEY and CDR2 SVGEGT. Treatment given: roughly nine-day PBMC culture with coronavirus spike peptide pools or control peptides (ViraFEST assay). Prior to the COVID-19 pandemic (2011-2018), the unexposed donor's CD4+ T cells were collected. Study-wide results and limits: Of the reactive clones in convalescent patients, a median approximately 89% showed up only post-vaccination.

Sequencing of cultured CD4+ T cell DNA used the Oncomine TCR Beta short-read assay. After culture, CD4+ T cells served as the source for genomic DNA extraction. Using its own MiXCR run on the PCR reads, TCRdb lists one record per CDR3 protein. The table shows thousands of distinct CDR3 sequences, with about 37% occurring only once. The chain is built from TRBV6-2 or TRBV6-3 and TRBJ1-5; TRBD1 is a possible D gene (5 bases). The specimen was CD4+ T cells from blood, cultured in vitro. This receptor was obtained from a human donor in good health. CDR3 loop: CASNAAPGLDSNQLQHF. CDR3 nucleotides: TGTGCCAGCAACGCGGCCCCGGGACTCGATAGCAATCAGCTCCAGCATTTT.